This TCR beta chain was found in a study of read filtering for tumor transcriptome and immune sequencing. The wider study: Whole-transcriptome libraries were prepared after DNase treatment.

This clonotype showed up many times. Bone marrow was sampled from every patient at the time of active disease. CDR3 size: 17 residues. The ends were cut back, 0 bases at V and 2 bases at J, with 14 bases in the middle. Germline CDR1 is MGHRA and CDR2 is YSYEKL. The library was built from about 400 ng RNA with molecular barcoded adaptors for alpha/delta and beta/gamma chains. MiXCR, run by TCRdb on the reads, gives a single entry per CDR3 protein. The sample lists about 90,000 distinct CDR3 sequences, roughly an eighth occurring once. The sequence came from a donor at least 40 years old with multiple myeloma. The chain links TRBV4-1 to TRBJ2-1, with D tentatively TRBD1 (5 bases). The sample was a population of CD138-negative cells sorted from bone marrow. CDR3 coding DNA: TGCGCCAGCAGCCAAGAGGGGCAGGGCAGGACCTACAATGAGCAGTTCTTC. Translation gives CASSQEGQGRTYNEQFF.